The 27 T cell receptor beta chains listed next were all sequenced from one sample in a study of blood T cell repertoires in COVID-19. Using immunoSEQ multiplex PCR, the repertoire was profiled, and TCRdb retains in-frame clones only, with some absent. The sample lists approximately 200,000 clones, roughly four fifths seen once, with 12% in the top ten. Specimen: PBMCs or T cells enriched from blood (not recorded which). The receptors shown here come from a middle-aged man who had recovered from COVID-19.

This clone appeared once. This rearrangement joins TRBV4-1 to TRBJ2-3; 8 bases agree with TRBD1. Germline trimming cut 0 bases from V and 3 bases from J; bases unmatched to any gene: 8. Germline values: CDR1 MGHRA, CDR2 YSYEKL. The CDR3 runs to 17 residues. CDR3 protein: CASSQDQGAQPTDTQYF. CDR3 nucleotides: TGCGCCAGCAGCCAAGACCAGGGGGCGCAGCCAACAGATACGCAGTATTTT.

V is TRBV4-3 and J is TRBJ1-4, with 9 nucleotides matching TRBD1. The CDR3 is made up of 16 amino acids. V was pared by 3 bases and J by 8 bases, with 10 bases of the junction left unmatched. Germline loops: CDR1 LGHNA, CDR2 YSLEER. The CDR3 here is CASSQGSGTGMEKLFF. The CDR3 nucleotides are TGCGCCAGCAGCCAGGGTTCCGGGACAGGGATGGAAAAACTGTTTTTT.

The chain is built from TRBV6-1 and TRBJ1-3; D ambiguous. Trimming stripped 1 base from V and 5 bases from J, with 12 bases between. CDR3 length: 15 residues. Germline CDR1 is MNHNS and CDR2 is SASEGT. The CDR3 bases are TGTGCCAGCAGTGAAGACTCGGGTGGCCGAAACACCATATATTTT. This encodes CASSEDSGGRNTIYF.

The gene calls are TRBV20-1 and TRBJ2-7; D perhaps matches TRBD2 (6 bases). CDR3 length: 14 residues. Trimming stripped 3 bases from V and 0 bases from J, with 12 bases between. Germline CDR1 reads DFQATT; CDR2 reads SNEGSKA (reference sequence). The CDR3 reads CSASLGGSSYEQYF. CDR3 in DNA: TGCAGTGCTAGTCTGGGGGGAAGCTCCTACGAGCAGTACTTC.

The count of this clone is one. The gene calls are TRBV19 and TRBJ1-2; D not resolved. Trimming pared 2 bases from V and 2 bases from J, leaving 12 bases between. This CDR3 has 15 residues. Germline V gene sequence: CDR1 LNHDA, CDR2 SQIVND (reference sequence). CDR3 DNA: TGTGCCAGTAGTATATGGAGCTTCTCGAACTATGGCTACACCTTC. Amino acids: CASSIWSFSNYGYTF.

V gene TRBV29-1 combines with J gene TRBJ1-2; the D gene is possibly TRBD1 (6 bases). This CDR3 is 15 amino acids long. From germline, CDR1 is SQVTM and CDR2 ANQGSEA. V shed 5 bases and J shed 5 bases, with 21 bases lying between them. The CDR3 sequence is CSVSTSGQLAYGYTF. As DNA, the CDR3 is TGCAGCGTTTCAACCTCCGGACAGCTCGCTTATGGCTACACCTTC.

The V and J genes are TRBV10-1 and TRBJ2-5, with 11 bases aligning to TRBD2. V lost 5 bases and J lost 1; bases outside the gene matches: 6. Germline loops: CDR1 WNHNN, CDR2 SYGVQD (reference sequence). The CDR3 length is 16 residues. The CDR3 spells CASSPGLAVFQETQYF. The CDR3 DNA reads TGCGCCAGCAGTCCGGGACTAGCGGTATTCCAAGAGACCCAGTACTTC.

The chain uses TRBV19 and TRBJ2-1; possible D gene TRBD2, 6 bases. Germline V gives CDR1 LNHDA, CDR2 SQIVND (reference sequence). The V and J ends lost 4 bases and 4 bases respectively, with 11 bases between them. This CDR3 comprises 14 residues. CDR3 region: CASSKGGVYNEQFF. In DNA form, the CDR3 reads TGTGCCAGTAGTAAAGGAGGGGTATACAATGAGCAGTTCTTC.

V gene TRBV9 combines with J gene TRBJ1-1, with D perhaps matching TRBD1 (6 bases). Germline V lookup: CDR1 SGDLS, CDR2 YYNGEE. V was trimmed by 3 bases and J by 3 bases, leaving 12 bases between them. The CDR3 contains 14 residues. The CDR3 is CASSGARGHTEAFF. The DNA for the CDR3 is TGTGCCAGCAGCGGGGCCAGGGGTCACACTGAAGCTTTCTTT.

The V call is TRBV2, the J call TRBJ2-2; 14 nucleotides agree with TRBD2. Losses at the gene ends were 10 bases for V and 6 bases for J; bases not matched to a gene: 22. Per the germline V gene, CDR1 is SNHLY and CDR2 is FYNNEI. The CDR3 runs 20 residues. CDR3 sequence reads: CATAGLAGVGMIVGAGELFF. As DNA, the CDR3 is TGTGCCACCGCGGGACTAGCGGGAGTCGGAATGATTGTGGGCGCCGGGGAGCTGTTTTTT.

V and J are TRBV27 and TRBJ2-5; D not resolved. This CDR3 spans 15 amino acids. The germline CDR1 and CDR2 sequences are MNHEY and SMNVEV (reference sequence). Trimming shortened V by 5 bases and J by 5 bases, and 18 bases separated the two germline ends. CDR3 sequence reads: CASSAIALGDETQYF. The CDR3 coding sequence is TGTGCCAGCAGTGCCATCGCTCTGGGCGATGAGACCCAGTACTTC.

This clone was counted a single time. CDR3 bases: TGTGCCAGCAGTTACTCCGGACAGGGTGGTACTGAAGCTTTCTTT. Amino acid sequence: CASSYSGQGGTEAFF. The chain couples TRBV6-5 to TRBJ1-1; 8 positions match TRBD1. CDR3 length: 15 amino acids. Germline V CDR1 and CDR2: MNHEY, SVGAGI. V was pared by 0 bases and J by 5 bases, with 5 bases of the junction left unmatched.

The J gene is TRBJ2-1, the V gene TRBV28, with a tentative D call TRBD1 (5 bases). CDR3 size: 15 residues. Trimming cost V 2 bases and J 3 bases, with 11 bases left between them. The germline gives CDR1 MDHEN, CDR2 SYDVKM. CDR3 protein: CASSLLQVYYNEQFF. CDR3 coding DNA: TGTGCCAGCAGTTTACTACAGGTCTACTACAATGAGCAGTTCTTC.

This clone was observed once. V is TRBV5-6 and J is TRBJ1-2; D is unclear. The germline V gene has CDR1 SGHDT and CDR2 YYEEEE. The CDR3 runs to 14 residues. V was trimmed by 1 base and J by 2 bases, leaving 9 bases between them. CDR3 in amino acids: CASSLTVTNYGYTF. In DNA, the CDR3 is TGTGCCAGCAGCTTGACGGTTACGAACTATGGCTACACCTTC.

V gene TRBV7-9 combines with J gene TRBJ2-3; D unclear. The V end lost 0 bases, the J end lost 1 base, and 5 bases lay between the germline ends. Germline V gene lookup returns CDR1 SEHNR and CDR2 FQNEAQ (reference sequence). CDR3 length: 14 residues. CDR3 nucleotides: TGTGCCAGCAGCTTAGCTACGGGCACAGATACGCAGTATTTT. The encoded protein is CASSLATGTDTQYF.

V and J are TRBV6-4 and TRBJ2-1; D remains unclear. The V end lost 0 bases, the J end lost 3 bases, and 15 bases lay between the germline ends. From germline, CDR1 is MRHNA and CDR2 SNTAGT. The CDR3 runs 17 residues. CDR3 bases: TGTGCCAGCAGTGACTCGAGTCTGAGGCACCTCTACAATGAGCAGTTCTTC. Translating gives CASSDSSLRHLYNEQFF.

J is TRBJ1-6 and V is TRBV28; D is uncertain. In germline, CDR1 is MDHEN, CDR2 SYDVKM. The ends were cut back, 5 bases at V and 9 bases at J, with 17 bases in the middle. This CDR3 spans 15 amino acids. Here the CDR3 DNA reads TGTGCCAGCAGTCCTAGCGGTGGTATTGGTTCACCCCTCCACTTT. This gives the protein CASSPSGGIGSPLHF.

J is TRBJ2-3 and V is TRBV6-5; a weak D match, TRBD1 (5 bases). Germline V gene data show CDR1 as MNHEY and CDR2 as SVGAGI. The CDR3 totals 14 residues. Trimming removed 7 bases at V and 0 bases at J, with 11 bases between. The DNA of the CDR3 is TGTGCCAGCACCCGTAGGGGAAGCACAGATACGCAGTATTTT. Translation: CASTRRGSTDTQYF.

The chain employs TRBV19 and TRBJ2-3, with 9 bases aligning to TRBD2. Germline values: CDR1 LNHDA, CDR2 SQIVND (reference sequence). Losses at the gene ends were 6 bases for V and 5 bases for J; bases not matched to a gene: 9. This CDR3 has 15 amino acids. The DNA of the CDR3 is TGTGCCAGTAGGGAGAGGGCGGGAGGGCGAGATACGCAGTATTTT. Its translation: CASRERAGGRDTQYF.

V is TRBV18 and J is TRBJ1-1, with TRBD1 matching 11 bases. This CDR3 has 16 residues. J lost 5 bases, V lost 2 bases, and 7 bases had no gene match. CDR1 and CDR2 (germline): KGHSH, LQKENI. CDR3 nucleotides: TGTGCCAGCTCACCAGGACAGGGGGCGATGGGGACTGAAGCTTTCTTT. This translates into CASSPGQGAMGTEAFF. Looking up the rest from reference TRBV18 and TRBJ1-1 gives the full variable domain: NAGVMQNPRHLVRRRGQEARLRCSPMKGHSHVYWYRQLPEEGLKFMVYLQKENIIDESGMPKERFSAEFPKEGPSILRIQQVVRGDSAAYFCASSPGQGAMGTEAFFGQGTRLTVV.

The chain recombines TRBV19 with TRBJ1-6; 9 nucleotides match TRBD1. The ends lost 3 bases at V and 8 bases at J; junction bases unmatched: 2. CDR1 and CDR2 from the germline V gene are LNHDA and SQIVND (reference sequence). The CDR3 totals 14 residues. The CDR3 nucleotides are TGTGCCAGTAGTATTGGGACAGGGCATTCACCCCTCCACTTT. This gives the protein CASSIGTGHSPLHF.

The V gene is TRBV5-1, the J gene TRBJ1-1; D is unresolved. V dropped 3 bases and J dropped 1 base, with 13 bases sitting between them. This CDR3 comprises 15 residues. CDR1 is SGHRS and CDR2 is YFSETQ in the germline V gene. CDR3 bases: TGCGCCAGCAGCTATTCCCCGTGGGCGAACACTGAAGCTTTCTTT. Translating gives CASSYSPWANTEAFF.

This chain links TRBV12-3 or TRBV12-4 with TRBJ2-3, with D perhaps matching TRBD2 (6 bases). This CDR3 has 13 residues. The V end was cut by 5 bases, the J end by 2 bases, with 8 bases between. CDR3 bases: TGTGCCAGCAGTGGGGGGAACACAGATACGCAGTATTTT. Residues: CASSGGNTDTQYF.

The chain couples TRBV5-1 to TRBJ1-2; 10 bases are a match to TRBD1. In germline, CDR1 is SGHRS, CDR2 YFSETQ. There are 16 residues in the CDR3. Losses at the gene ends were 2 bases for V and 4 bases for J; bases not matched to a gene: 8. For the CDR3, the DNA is TGCGCCAGCAGCTTCGGGACAGGGGAATCTAGCTATGGCTACACCTTC. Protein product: CASSFGTGESSYGYTF. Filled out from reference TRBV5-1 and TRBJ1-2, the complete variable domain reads KAGVTQTPRYLIKTRGQQVTLSCSPISGHRSVSWYQQTPGQGLQFLFEYFSETQRNKGNFPGRFSGRQFSNSRSEMNVSTLELGDSALYLCASSFGTGESSYGYTFGSGTRLTVV.

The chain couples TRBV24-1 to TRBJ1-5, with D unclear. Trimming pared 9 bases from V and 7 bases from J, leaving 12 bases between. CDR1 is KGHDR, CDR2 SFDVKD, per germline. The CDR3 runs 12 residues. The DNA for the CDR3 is TGTGCCACCTCTGATGTTGGCCAGCCCCAGCATTTT. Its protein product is CATSDVGQPQHF.

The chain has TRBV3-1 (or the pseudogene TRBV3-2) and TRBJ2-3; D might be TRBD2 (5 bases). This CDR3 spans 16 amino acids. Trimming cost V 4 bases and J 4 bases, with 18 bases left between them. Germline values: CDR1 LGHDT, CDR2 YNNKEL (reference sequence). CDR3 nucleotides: TGTGCCAGCAGCCGAGGCGACATAAGGCGGGCAGATACGCAGTATTTT. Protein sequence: CASSRGDIRRADTQYF.

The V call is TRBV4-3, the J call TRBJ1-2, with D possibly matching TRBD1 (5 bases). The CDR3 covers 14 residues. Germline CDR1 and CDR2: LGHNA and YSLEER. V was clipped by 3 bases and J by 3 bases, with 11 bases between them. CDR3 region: CASSHGTGDYGYTF. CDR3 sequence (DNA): TGCGCCAGCAGCCATGGCACGGGGGACTATGGCTACACCTTC.